Listed here are 17 T cell receptor beta chains from one sample, sequenced in a study of shared clonotypes between healthy human individuals. Assay used: immunoSEQ multiplex PCR; TCRdb lists only in-frame clones, some missing. The sample consists of over 2 million clones, 95% of them appearing once. The sample comprised naive CD4+ T cells sorted from blood. Subset defined: CD45RA+ positively selected. All receptors derive from a man younger than 35 in good health.

V and J are TRBV29-1 and TRBJ1-1, with unresolved D. The CDR3 length is 13 residues. V was trimmed by 0 bases and J by 1 base, leaving 6 bases between them. CDR1 and CDR2 (germline): SQVTM, ANQGSEA. The CDR3 DNA follows: TGCAGCGTTGAAGAAACTCAGAACACTGAAGCTTTCTTT. Amino acid sequence: CSVEETQNTEAFF.

In the case of this clone: The same CDR3 also results from other DNA sequences found in this sample. The chain combines TRBV18 with TRBJ2-2; TRBD1 matches at 7 bases. The V gene end was trimmed by 6 bases and the J gene end by 4 bases; junction bases not matched to a gene: 5. The CDR3 runs 14 residues. Germline V gene lookup returns CDR1 KGHSH and CDR2 LQKENI. The CDR3, as DNA: TGTGCCAGCTCTCCCGGACAGGCCACCGGGGAGCTGTTTTTT. Translating it yields CASSPGQATGELFF.

The rearrangement links TRBV7-9 to TRBJ2-5; 12 positions match TRBD2. Germline V lookup: CDR1 SEHNR, CDR2 FQNEAQ (reference sequence). The length of the CDR3 is 14 residues. J gave up 5 bases and V 5 bases, and 3 bases lay outside the gene matches. This chain's CDR3 is CASSRGTSGETQYF. The CDR3 DNA is TGTGCCAGCAGCCGCGGGACTAGCGGGGAGACCCAGTACTTC.

The chain employs TRBV5-1 and TRBJ1-3; no firm D call. The CDR3 covers 13 residues. Germline assignment: CDR1 SGHRS and CDR2 YFSETQ. The V end was cut by 0 bases, the J end by 4 bases, with 5 bases between. This CDR3 reads CASSLALGNTIYF. CDR3 in DNA: TGCGCCAGCAGCTTGGCCTTGGGAAACACCATATATTTT.

The V call is TRBV7-8, the J call TRBJ2-7; 12 bases map to TRBD2. The CDR3 runs 15 residues. Germline V lookup: CDR1 SGHVS, CDR2 FQNEAQ. Germline trimming cut 5 bases from V and 0 bases from J; bases unmatched to any gene: 2. The CDR3 region has the DNA TGTGCCAGCAGCCGGACTAGCGGGGACTCCTACGAGCAGTACTTC. Translating gives CASSRTSGDSYEQYF. Full variable domain (missing parts from reference TRBV7-8 and TRBJ2-7): GAGVSQSPRYKVAKRGQDVALRCDPISGHVSLFWYQQALGQGPEFLTYFQNEAQLDKSGLPSDRFFAERPEGSVSTLKIQRTQQEDSAVYLCASSRTSGDSYEQYFGPGTRLTVT.

The chain carries TRBV6-6 and TRBJ2-3; 11 nucleotides agree with TRBD2. This CDR3 contains 14 residues. Germline V CDR1 and CDR2: MNHNY, SVGAGI (reference sequence). V shed 6 bases and J 9 bases; nucleotides not matched to a gene: 8. The CDR3 DNA reads as TGTGCCAGCAGGACTAGCGGGAATCTTGACACGCAGTATTTT. It is translated as CASRTSGNLDTQYF.

The genes are TRBV30 and TRBJ1-1; D unclear. The V end lost 2 bases, the J end lost 0 bases, and 7 bases lay between the germline ends. The CDR3 has 13 amino acids. Per the germline V gene, CDR1 is GTSNPN and CDR2 is SVGIG (reference sequence). CDR3 coding DNA: TGTGCCTGGAGTCCGGATATGAACACTGAAGCTTTCTTT. It is translated as CAWSPDMNTEAFF. The entire variable domain, with the rest obtained from reference TRBV30 and TRBJ1-1, is as follows: SQTIHQWPATLVQPVGSPLSLECTVEGTSNPNLYWYRQAAGRGLQLLFYSVGIGQISSEVPQNLSASRPQDRQFILSSKKLLLSDSGFYLCAWSPDMNTEAFFGQGTRLTVV.

This CDR3 is CASSFLGDSPLHF. CDR3 coding DNA: TGTGCCAGCAGCTTCCTGGGCGATTCACCCCTCCACTTT. The rearrangement links TRBV7-9 to TRBJ1-6; no definite D call. Germline assignment: CDR1 SEHNR and CDR2 FQNEAQ (reference sequence). V dropped 3 bases and J dropped 8 bases, with 8 bases sitting between them. The CDR3 contains 13 residues.

CDR3 DNA: TGTGCCAGTAGCAGGTCCTCTGGGGAGCTGTTTTTT. This codes for CASSRSSGELFF. The chain joins TRBV19 to TRBJ2-2; no clear D. Trimming took 6 bases from V and 8 from J, leaving 10 bases between them. CDR3 length: 12 residues. Germline loops: CDR1 LNHDA, CDR2 SQIVND (reference sequence).

The rearrangement links TRBV6-1 to TRBJ2-5; D possibly corresponds to TRBD2 (6 bases). Germline V gene sequence: CDR1 MNHNS, CDR2 SASEGT. The CDR3 totals 15 residues. Trimming shortened V by 8 bases and J by 4 bases, and 20 bases separated the two germline ends. The CDR3 loop reads CASSRAGGRVETQYF. The CDR3 coding sequence is TGTGCCAGCTCACGAGCAGGAGGGCGGGTAGAGACCCAGTACTTC.

V usage is TRBV28 and J usage is TRBJ1-1; D gene ambiguous. This CDR3 region has 13 residues. From germline, CDR1 is MDHEN and CDR2 SYDVKM. The ends were cut back, 3 bases at V and 1 base at J, with 6 bases in the middle. Written as DNA, the CDR3 is TGTGCCAGCAGTTTCCCCTGGAACACTGAAGCTTTCTTT. Protein sequence: CASSFPWNTEAFF.

This chain links TRBV30 with TRBJ1-1, with 7 bases lining up with TRBD1. This CDR3 is 15 amino acids long. V was pared by 3 bases and J by 1 base, with 8 bases of the junction left unmatched. In germline, CDR1 is GTSNPN, CDR2 SVGIG (reference sequence). In nucleotides, the CDR3 is TGTGCCTGGAGCCGAGGGGGCAGTAAGAACACTGAAGCTTTCTTT. It codes for CAWSRGGSKNTEAFF.

This clone was observed a single time. V usage is TRBV18 and J usage is TRBJ2-6; 7 bases fit TRBD2. The CDR3 has 18 residues. Germline CDR1 and CDR2: KGHSH and LQKENI. V was clipped by 4 bases and J by 0 bases; unmatched bases: 9. The CDR3 region has the DNA TGTGCCAGCTCACAGCAGACTAGCCCTATCTCTGGGGCCAACGTCCTGACTTTC. It yields the protein CASSQQTSPISGANVLTF.

The chain is built from TRBV11-2 and TRBJ1-3; D unresolved. Germline assignment: CDR1 SGHAT and CDR2 FQNNGV. Between the trimmed V and J ends, which lost 1 base and 2 bases, there was a span of 12 bases. CDR3 size: 16 residues. The CDR3 protein is CASSLAGGSPGNTIYF. The DNA for the CDR3 is TGTGCCAGCAGCTTAGCGGGCGGGAGCCCTGGAAACACCATATATTTT.

The chain carries TRBV5-4 and TRBJ2-7; 8 bases map to TRBD1. After removal of 5 bases from V and 0 bases from J, the junction contained 4 bases not matched to a gene. Germline assignment: CDR1 SGHNT and CDR2 YYREEE (reference sequence). CDR3 length equals 14 residues. The CDR3 coding sequence is TGTGCCAGCAGTATACAGGGGGGCTCCTACGAGCAGTACTTC. The encoded protein is CASSIQGGSYEQYF.

The chain's CDR3 is CASEKRTERGEKLFF. CDR3 bases: TGTGCCAGCGAGAAAAGGACAGAGCGAGGTGAAAAACTGTTTTTT. The chain has TRBV27 and TRBJ1-4; D is possibly TRBD1 (6 bases). The V end was cut by 8 bases, the J end by 7 bases, with 20 bases between. CDR3 size: 15 residues. Germline V gene data show CDR1 as MNHEY and CDR2 as SMNVEV (reference sequence).

The rearrangement joins TRBV6-5 to TRBJ1-2; the D gene is possibly TRBD1 (5 bases). CDR1 and CDR2 from the germline V gene are MNHEY and SVGAGI. The CDR3 sequence is 16 residues long. Trimming stripped 4 bases from V and 0 bases from J, with 15 bases between. The chain's CDR3 is CASSSGRDLANYGYTF. CDR3 nucleotide sequence: TGTGCCAGCAGTTCCGGCAGGGACTTAGCTAACTATGGCTACACCTTC.